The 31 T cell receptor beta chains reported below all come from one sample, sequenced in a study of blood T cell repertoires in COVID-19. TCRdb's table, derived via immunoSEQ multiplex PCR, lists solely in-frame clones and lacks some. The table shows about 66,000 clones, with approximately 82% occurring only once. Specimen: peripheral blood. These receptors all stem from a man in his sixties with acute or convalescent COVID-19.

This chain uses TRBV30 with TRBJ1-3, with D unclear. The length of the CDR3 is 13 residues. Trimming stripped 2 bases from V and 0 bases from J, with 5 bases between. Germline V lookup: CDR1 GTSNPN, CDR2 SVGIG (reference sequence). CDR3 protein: CAWSPYSGNTIYF. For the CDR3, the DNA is TGTGCCTGGAGTCCCTACTCTGGAAACACCATATATTTT.

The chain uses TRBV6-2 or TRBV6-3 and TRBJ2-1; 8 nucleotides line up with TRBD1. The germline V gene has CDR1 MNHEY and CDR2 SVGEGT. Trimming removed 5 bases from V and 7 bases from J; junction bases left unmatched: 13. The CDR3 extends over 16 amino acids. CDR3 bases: TGTGCCAGCAGTGGGCGGACAGGGCGTTTGGGAAATGAGCAGTTCTTC. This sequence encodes CASSGRTGRLGNEQFF.

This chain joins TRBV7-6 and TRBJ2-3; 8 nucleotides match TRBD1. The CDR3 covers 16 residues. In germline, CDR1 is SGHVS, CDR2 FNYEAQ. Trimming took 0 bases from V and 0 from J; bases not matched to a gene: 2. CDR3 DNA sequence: TGTGCCAGCAGCTTAGCCCGGACAGGGAGCACAGATACGCAGTATTTT. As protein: CASSLARTGSTDTQYF.

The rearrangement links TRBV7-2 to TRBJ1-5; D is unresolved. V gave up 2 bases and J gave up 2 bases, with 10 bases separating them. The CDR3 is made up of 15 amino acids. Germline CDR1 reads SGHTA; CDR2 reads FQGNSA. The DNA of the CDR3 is TGTGCCAGCAGCTTAAAATCCGGGGGCAATCAGCCCCAGCATTTT. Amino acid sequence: CASSLKSGGNQPQHF.

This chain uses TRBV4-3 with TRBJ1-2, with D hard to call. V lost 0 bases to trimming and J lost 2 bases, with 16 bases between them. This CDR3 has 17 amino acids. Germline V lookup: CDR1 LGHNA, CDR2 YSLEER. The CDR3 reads CASSQDYPSQLNYGYTF. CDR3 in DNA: TGCGCCAGCAGCCAAGATTATCCTTCCCAGTTAAACTATGGCTACACCTTC.

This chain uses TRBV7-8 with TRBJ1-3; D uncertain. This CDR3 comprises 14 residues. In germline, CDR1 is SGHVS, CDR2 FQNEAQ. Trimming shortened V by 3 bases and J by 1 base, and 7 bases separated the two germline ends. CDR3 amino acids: CASSFTSSGNTIYF. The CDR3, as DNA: TGTGCCAGCAGCTTTACCAGTTCTGGAAACACCATATATTTT.

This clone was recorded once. The CDR3 nucleotides are TGTGCCAGCAGTGATCGGGACAGTGCCTTGAATGAGCAGTTCTTC. This gives the protein CASSDRDSALNEQFF. This rearrangement joins TRBV2 to TRBJ2-1; 7 positions agree with TRBD1. The CDR3 consists of 15 residues. Germline V gene sequence: CDR1 SNHLY, CDR2 FYNNEI. The J segment lost 7 bases and the V segment lost 3 bases, leaving 9 bases of the junction unmatched.

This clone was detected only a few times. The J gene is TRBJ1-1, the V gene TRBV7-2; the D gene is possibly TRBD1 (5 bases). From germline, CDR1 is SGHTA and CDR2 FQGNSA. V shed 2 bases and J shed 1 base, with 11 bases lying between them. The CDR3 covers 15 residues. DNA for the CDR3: TGTGCCAGCAGCTTAAGACAGCTCGCGAACACTGAAGCTTTCTTT. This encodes CASSLRQLANTEAFF.

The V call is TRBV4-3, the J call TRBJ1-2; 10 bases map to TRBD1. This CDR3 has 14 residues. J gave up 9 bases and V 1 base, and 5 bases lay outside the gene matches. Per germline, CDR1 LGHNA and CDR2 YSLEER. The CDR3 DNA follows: TGCGCCAGCAGCCAAGTAGGGACAGGGGTGAGCTACACCTTC. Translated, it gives CASSQVGTGVSYTF.

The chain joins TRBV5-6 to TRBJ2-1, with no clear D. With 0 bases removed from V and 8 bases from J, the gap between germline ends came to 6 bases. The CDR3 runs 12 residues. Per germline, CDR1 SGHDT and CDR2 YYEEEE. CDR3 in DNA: TGTGCCAGCAGCTTGGTACTGCATGAGCAGTTCTTC. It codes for CASSLVLHEQFF. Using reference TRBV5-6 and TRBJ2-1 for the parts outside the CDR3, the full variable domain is DAGVTQSPTHLIKTRGQQVTLRCSPKSGHDTVSWYQQALGQGPQFIFQYYEEEERQRGNFPDRFSGHQFPNYSSELNVNALLLGDSALYLCASSLVLHEQFFGPGTRLTVL.

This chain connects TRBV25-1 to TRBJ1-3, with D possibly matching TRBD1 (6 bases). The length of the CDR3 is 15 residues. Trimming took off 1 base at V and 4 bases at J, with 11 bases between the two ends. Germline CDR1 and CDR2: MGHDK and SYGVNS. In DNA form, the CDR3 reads TGTGCCAGCAGTGAATCCGCAGGGGTCGGAAACACCATATATTTT. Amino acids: CASSESAGVGNTIYF.

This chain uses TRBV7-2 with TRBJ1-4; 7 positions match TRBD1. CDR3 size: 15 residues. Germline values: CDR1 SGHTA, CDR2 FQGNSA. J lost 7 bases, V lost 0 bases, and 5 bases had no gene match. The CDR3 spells CASSLADRNSEKLFF. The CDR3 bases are TGTGCCAGCAGCTTAGCGGACAGGAATAGTGAAAAACTGTTTTTT.

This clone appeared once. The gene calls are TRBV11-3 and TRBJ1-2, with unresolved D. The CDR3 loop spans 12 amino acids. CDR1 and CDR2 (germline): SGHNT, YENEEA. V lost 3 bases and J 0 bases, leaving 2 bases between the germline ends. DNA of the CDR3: TGTGCCAGCAGCTTCACTAACTATGGCTACACCTTC. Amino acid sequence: CASSFTNYGYTF.

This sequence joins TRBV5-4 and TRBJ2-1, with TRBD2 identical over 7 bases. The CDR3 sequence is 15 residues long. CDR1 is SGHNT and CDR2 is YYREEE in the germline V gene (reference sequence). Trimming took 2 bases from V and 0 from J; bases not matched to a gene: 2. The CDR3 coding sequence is TGTGCCAGCAGCTTCGGGGGGAGCTCCTACAATGAGCAGTTCTTC. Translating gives CASSFGGSSYNEQFF.

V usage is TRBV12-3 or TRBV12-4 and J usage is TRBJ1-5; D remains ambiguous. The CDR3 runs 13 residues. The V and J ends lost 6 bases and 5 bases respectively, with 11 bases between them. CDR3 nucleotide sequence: TGTGCCAGCAGCCTACAGCGGCATCAGCCCCAGCATTTT. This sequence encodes CASSLQRHQPQHF.

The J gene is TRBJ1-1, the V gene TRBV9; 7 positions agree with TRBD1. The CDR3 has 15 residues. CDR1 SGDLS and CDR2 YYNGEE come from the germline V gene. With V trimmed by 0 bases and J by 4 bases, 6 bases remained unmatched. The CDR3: CASSVAARGPTEAFF. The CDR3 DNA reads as TGTGCCAGCAGCGTAGCTGCGAGGGGGCCCACTGAAGCTTTCTTT.

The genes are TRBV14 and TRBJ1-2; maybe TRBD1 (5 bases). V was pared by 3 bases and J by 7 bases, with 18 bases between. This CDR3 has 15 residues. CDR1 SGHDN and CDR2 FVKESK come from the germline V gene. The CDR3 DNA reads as TGTGCCAGCAGCCAGGGACCGGCTAGGGGAGGTGGCTACACCTTC. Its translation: CASSQGPARGGGYTF.

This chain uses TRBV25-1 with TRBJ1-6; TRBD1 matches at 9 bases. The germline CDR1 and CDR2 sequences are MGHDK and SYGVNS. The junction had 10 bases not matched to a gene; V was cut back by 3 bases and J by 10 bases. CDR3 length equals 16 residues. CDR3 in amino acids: CASSDIRQGVRSPLHF. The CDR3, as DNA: TGTGCCAGCAGTGATATCCGACAGGGGGTTAGGTCACCCCTCCACTTT.

Here the CDR3 reads CAWSGEKVETQYF. CDR3 nucleotide sequence: TGTGCCTGGAGTGGGGAGAAAGTGGAGACCCAGTACTTC. The chain carries TRBV30 and TRBJ2-5; a weak D match, TRBD2 (5 bases). Looked up from germline, CDR1 is GTSNPN and CDR2 is SVGIG (reference sequence). This CDR3 contains 13 residues. Trimming left V 1 base short and J 5 bases short, with 11 bases between.

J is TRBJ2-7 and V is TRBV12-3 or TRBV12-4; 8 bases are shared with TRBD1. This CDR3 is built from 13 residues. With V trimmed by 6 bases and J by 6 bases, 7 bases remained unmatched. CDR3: CASSSGGTGEQYV. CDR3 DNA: TGTGCCAGCAGCTCCGGCGGGACAGGCGAGCAGTACGTC.

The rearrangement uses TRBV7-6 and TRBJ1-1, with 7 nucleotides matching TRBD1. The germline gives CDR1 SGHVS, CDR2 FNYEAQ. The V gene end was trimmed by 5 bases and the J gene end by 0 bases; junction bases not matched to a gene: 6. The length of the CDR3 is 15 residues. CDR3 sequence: CASSAGQRLNTEAFF. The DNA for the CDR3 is TGTGCCAGCAGCGCGGGACAGAGACTGAACACTGAAGCTTTCTTT.

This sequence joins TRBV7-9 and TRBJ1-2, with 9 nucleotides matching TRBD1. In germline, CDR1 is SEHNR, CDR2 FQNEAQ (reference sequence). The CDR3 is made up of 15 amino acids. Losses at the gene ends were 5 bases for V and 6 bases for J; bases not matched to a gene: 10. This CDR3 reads CASSLTGTGTHGYTF. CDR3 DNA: TGTGCCAGCAGCCTTACCGGGACAGGGACACATGGCTACACCTTC.

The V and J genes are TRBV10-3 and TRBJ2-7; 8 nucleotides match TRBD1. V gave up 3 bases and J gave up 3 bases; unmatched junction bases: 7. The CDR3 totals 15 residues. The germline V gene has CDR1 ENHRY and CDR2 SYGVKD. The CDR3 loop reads CAISDGSGGIYEQYF. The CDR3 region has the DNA TGTGCCATCAGTGATGGGTCAGGGGGCATCTACGAGCAGTACTTC.

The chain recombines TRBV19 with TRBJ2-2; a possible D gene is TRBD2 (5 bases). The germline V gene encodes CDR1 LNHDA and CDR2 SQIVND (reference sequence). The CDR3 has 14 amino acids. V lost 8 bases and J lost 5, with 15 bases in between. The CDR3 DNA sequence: TGTGCCAGTTCGGGGAATCCCCCGACCGGGGAGCTGTTTTTT. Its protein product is CASSGNPPTGELFF.

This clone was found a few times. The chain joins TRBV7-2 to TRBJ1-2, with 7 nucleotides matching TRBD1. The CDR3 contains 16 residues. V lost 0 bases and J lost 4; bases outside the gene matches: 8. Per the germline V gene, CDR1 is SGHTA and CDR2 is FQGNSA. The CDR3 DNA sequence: TGTGCCAGCAGCTTAGCAACCGGGACAGCGGTCTATGGCTACACCTTC. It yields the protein CASSLATGTAVYGYTF.

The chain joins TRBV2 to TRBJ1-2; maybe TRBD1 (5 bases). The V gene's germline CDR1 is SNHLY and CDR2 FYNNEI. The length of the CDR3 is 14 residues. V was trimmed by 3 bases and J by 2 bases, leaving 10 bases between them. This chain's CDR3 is CASSESRVNYGYTF. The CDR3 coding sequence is TGTGCCAGCAGTGAGAGCAGGGTGAACTATGGCTACACCTTC.

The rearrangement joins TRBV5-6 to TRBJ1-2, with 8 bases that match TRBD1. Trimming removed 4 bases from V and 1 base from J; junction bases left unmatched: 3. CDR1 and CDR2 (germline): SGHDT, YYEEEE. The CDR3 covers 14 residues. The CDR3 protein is CASSLGQGNYGYTF. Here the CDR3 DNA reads TGTGCCAGCAGCCTCGGACAGGGTAACTATGGCTACACCTTC.

The CDR3 here is CASSAETGGYNQPQHF. As DNA, the CDR3 is TGTGCCAGTAGTGCAGAGACAGGCGGGTACAATCAGCCCCAGCATTTT. The chain carries TRBV19 and TRBJ1-5; TRBD1 is a possible D gene (6 bases). Germline CDR1 is LNHDA and CDR2 is SQIVND (reference sequence). V shed 5 bases and J shed 3 bases, with 17 bases lying between them. This CDR3 comprises 16 residues.

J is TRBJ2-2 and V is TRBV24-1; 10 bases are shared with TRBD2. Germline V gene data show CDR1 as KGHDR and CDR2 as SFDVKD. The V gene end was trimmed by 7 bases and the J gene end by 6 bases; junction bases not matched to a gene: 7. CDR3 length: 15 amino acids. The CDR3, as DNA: TGTGCCACCAGCCCTCCAAGCGGGGGGGCCGGGGAGCTGTTTTTT. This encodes CATSPPSGGAGELFF.

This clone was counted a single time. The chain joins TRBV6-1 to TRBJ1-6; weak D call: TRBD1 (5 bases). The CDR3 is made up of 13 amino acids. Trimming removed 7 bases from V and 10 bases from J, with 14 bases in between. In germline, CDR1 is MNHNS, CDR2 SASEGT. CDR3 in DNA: TGTGCCAGCATCCGGTCCGGGGGATCACCCCTCCACTTT. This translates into CASIRSGGSPLHF.

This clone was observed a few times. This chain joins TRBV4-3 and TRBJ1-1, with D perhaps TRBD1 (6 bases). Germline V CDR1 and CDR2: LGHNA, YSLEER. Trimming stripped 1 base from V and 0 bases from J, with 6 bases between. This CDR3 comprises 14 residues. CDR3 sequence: CASSQGTVNTEAFF. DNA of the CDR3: TGCGCCAGCAGCCAAGGGACAGTGAACACTGAAGCTTTCTTT.